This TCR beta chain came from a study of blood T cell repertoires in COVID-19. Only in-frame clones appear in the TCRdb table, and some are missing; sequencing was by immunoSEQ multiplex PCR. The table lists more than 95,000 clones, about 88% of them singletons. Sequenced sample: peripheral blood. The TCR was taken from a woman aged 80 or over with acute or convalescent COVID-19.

In DNA form, the CDR3 reads TGTGCCAGCAGTGAAGCGCGGCGTGGCGGGAGTAGAGAGACCCAGTACTTC. It encodes CASSEARRGGSRETQYF. This sequence joins TRBV6-1 and TRBJ2-5; TRBD2 aligns across 7 bases. Trimming took 0 bases from V and 4 from J; bases not matched to a gene: 11. The CDR3 is made up of 17 amino acids. Germline V gene data show CDR1 as MNHNS and CDR2 as SASEGT.